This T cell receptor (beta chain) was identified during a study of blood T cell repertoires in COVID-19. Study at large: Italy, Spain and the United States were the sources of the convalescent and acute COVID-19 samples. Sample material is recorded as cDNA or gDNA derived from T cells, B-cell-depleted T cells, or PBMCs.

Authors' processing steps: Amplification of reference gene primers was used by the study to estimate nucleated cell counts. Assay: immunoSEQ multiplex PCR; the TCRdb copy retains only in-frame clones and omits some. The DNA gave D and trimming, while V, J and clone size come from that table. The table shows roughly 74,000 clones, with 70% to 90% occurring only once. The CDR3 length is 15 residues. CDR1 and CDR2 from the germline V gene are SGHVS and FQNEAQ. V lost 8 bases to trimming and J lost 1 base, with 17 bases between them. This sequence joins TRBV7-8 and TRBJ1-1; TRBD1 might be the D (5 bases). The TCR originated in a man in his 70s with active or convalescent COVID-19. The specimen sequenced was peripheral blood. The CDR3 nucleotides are TGTGCCAGCTGGGGGGGAGGGCCACCGAACACTGAAGCTTTCTTT. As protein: CASWGGGPPNTEAFF.